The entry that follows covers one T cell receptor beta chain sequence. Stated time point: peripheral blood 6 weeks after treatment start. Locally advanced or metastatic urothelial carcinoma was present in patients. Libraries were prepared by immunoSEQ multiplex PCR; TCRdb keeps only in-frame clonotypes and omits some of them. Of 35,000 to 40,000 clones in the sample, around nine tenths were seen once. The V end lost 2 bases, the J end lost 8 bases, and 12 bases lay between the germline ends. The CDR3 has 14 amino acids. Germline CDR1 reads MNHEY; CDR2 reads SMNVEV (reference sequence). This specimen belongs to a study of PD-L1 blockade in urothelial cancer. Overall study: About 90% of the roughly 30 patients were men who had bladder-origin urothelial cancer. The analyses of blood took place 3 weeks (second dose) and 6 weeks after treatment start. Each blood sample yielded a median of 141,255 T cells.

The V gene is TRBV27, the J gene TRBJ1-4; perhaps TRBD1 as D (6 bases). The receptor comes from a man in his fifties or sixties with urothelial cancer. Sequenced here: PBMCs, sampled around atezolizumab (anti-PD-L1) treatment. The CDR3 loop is CASSLVGAPEKLFF. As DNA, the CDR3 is TGTGCCAGCAGTTTAGTGGGGGCGCCGGAAAAACTGTTTTTT.